This TCR beta chain was observed in a study of OX40 agonist ivuxolimab in advanced cancers. Study summary: Eligibility admitted prior anti-PD-1, anti-PD-L1 or anti-CTLA-4 therapy; roughly 37% had some. Findings and limits, study-wide: It was not determined which antigens were specifically recognized by the peripheral T cells that had undergone clonal expansion.

Profiling relied on immunoSEQ multiplex PCR, and the TCRdb table lists in-frame clones only, not all of them. This table has 60,000 to 65,000 clones, approximately 91% appearing once. Comments on this clone: Its antigen is as yet unknown.

The V gene's germline CDR1 is SGDLS and CDR2 YYNGEE. The CDR3 has 16 residues. V lost 4 bases, J lost 6 bases, and 11 bases stayed unmatched. The source of this sequence is an adult with an advanced solid tumor such as melanoma, head and neck, liver or kidney cancer. Sequencing used CD4+ or CD8+ T cells sorted from blood, obtained in a trial of the OX40 agonist ivuxolimab. The chain has TRBV9 and TRBJ2-3, with 10 bases fitting TRBD2. The CDR3 is CASSTAGGPPRDTQYF. The CDR3 DNA reads TGTGCCAGCAGCACAGCGGGAGGGCCTCCTCGGGATACGCAGTATTTT.